This T cell receptor (beta chain) was recorded in a study of blood T cells in healthy people across ages. A sample-barcoded 5' primer and a J-beta primer mix were used in a second PCR of roughly 6 to 11 cycles. TCRdb called the 5' RACE reads again in MiXCR, with one record for every CDR3 protein. The repertoire holds about 560,000 distinct CDR3 sequences, 27% seen once, with 3% to 4% in the top ten. Findings and limits, study-wide: Strongly correlated with naive T cell percentage was TCR beta diversity.

Trimming cost V 7 bases and J 5 bases; bases outside gene matches: 4. Germline values: CDR1 KGHDR, CDR2 SFDVKD. The CDR3 loop spans 13 amino acids. Of note for this clonotype: The antigen remains unidentified.

The same data also went into a second study, on T cells of mothers and their children. From that paper: Relative to unrelated pairs, biologically related mother-child dyads exhibited marginally greater, non-significant overlap.

The V gene is TRBV24-1, the J gene TRBJ2-5, with TRBD2 matching 9 bases. This clonotype was obtained from a boy younger than 10 in good health. The specimen sequenced was blood. The CDR3 sequence is CATRPSGMETQYF. The CDR3 nucleotides are TGTGCCACCAGACCTAGCGGGATGGAGACCCAGTACTTC.